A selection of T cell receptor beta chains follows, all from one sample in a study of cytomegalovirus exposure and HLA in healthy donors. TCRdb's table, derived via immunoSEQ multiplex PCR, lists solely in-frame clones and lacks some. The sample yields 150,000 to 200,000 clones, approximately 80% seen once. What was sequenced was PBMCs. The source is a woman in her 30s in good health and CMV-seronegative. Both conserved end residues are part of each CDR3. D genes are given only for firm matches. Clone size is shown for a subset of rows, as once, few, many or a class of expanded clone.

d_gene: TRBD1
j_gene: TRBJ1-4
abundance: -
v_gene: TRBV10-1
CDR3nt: TGCGCCAGCAGGTACAGGGGCGACCTCCGGAAAAAACTGTTTTTT
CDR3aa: CASRYRGDLRKKLFF

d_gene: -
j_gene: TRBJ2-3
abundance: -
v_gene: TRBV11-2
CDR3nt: TGTGCCAGCAGCCCCCGGAGGGTTAGCACAGATACGCAGTATTTT
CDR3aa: CASSPRRVSTDTQYF

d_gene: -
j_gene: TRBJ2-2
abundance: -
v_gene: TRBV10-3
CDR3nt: TGTGCCATCAGTCCGGGACTTAATACCGGGGAGCTGTTTTTT
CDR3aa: CAISPGLNTGELFF

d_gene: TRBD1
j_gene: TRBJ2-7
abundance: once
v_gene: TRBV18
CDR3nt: TGTGCCAGCTCGGGCGGACAGGGGTACGAGCAGTACTTC
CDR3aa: CASSGGQGYEQYF

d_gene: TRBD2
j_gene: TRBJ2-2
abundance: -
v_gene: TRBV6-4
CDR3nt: TGTGCCAGCAGTGAACTAGCGGGCACCGGGGAGCTGTTTTTT
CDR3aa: CASSELAGTGELFF

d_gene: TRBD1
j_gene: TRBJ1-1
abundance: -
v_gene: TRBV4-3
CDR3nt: TGCGCCAGCAGCCAAGATCAGCCAGGGGGAGAGGACACTGAAGCTTTCTTT
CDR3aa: CASSQDQPGGEDTEAFF

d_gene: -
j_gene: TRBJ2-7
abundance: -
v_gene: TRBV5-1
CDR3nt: TGCGCCAGCAGCTTGGACCTCGCACTTTACGAGCAGTACTTC
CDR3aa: CASSLDLALYEQYF

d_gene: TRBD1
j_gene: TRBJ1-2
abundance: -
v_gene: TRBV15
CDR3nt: TGTGCCACCAGCAGAGATCGGAACAGGGGGCTTAACTATGGCTACACCTTC
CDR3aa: CATSRDRNRGLNYGYTF

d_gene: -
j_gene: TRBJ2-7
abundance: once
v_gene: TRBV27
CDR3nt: TGTGCCAGCAGTTTACGGGGAGGGGGTCACTACGAGCAGTACTTC
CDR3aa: CASSLRGGGHYEQYF

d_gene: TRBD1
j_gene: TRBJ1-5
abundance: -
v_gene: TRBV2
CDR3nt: TGTGCCAGCAGCCCAGACAGGGATCAGCCCCAGCATTTT
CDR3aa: CASSPDRDQPQHF

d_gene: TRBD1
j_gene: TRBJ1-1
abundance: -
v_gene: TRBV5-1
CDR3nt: TGCGCCAGCTTTGACAGGGGAAGAGACACTGAAGCTTTCTTT
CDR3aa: CASFDRGRDTEAFF

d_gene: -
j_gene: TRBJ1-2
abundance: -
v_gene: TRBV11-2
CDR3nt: TGTGCCAGCAGTCGGAACGGGAACTATGGCTACACCTTC
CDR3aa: CASSRNGNYGYTF

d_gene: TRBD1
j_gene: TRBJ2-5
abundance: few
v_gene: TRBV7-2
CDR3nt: TGTGCCAGCAGCTTAGGACAGGGGTGGACCCAGTACTTC
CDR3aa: CASSLGQGWTQYF

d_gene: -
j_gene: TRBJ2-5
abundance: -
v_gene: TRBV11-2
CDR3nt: TGTGCCAGCAGCCCGCGGGGTAGCCGAGGGGTGGAGACCCAGTACTTC
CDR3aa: CASSPRGSRGVETQYF

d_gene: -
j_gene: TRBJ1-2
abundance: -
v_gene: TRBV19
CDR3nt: TGTGCCAGTAGTCCCCCCGGTCACTATGGCTACACCTTC
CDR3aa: CASSPPGHYGYTF

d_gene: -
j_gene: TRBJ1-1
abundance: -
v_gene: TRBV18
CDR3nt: TGTGCCAGCTCACCCCTGGCAGGGGACACTGAAGCTTTCTTT
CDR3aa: CASSPLAGDTEAFF

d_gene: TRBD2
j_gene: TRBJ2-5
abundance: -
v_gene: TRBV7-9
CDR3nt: TGTGCCAGCAGCCAAGGACTAGCGGAACACCAAGAGACCCAGTACTTC
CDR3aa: CASSQGLAEHQETQYF

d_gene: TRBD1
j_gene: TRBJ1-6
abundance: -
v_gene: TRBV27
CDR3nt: TGTGCCAGCAGTTCTGGACAGGGGGTACACTTGGGGAATTCACCCCTCCACTTT
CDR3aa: CASSSGQGVHLGNSPLHF

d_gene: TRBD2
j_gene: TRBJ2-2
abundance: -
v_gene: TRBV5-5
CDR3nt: TGTGCCAGCAGCTTGCAAGCGGGAAACACCGGGGAGCTGTTTTTT
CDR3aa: CASSLQAGNTGELFF

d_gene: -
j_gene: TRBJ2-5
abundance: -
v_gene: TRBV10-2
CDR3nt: TGCGCCAGCAGTGTAGGGCGGGCGAGTCAAGAGACCCAGTACTTC
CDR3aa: CASSVGRASQETQYF

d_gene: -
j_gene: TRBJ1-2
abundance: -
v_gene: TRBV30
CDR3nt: TGTGCCTGGAGTGCAACCGGGTGGTTAAATCGTGGCTACACCTTC
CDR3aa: CAWSATGWLNRGYTF

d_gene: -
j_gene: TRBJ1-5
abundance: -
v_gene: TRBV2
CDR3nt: TGTGCCAGCAGTTACAGGGTAAATAATCAGCCCCAGCATTTT
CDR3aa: CASSYRVNNQPQHF

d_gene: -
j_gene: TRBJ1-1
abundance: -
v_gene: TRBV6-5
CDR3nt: TGTGCCAGCAACCAGGGTTCTGAAGCTTTCTTT
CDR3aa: CASNQGSEAFF

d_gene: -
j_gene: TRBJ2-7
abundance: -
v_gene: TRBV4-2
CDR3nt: TGTGCCAGCAGCCAAGATATGACAGAGCAGTACTTC
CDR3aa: CASSQDMTEQYF

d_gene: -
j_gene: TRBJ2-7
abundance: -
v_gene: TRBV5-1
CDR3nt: TGCGCCAGCAGCTCCACCAGGGGCTTCATCTACGAGCAGTACTTC
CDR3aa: CASSSTRGFIYEQYF

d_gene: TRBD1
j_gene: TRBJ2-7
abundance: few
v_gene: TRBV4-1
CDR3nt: TGCGCCAGCAGCTACCTAGGACAGGGAGTCTACGAGCAGTACTTC
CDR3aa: CASSYLGQGVYEQYF

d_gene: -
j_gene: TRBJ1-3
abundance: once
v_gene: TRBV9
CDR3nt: TGTGCCAGCAGCGTAGGACGTACGGGAACTGGAAACACCATATATTTT
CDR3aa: CASSVGRTGTGNTIYF

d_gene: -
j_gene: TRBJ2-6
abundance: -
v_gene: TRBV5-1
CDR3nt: TGCGCCAGCAGCTTGGCCGGTTCAGGGGCCAACGTCCTGACTTTC
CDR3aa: CASSLAGSGANVLTF

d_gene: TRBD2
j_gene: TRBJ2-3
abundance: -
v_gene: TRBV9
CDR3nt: TGTGCCAGCAGCGGAGAAACGGGACTAGCGGGCACAGATACGCAGTATTTT
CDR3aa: CASSGETGLAGTDTQYF

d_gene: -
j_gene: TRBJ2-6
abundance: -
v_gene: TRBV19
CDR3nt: TGTGCCAGTAGTTTACAGGGCCCCGGGGCCAACGTCCTGACTTTC
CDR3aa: CASSLQGPGANVLTF

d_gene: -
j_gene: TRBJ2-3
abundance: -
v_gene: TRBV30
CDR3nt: TGTGCCTGGAGTCCCCGGGGGGATACGCAGTATTTT
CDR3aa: CAWSPRGDTQYF

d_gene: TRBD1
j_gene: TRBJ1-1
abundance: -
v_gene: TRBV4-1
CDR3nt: TGCGCCAGCAGCCCACCCATGAGACAGGGGGCTTTCTTT
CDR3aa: CASSPPMRQGAFF

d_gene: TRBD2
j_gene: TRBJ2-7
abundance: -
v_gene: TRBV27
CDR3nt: TGTGCCAGACGTGCGCGCGGGGGTTCCTACGAGCAGTACTTC
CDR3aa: CARRARGGSYEQYF

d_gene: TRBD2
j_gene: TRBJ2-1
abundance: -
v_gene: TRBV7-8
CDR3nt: TGTGCCAGCAGCCACGGGGGACGGGAGGGCAATGAGCAGTTCTTC
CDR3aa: CASSHGGREGNEQFF

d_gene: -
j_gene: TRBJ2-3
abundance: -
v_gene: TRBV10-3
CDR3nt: TGTGCCATCTTGGGAGGAGCGGGTCGAGGGGATACGCAGTATTTT
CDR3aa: CAILGGAGRGDTQYF

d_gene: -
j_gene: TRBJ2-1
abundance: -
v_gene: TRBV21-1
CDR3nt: TGTGCCAGCAGGGGTGGAGGGTTAGCTAGCGGGGGCCATCAAGGAAACTACAATGAGCAGTTCTTC
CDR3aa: CASRGGGLASGGHQGNYNEQFF

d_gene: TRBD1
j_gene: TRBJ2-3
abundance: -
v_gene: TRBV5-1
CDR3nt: TGCGCCAGCAGCTTGGGGCGGACAGGGATTACAGATACGCAGTATTTT
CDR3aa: CASSLGRTGITDTQYF

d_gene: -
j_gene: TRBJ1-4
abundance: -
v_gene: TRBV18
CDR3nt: TGTGCCAGCTCAGCCAGGGCAACTAATGAAAAACTGTTTTTT
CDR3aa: CASSARATNEKLFF

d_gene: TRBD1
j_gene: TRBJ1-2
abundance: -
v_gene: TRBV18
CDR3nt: TGTGCCAGCTCACCAACGGAGACAGGGTTCTATGGCTACACCTTC
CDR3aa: CASSPTETGFYGYTF

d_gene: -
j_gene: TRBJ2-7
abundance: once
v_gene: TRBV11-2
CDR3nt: TGTGCCAGCAGCCTGGAGCGCTCCGAGCAGTACTTC
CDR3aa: CASSLERSEQYF

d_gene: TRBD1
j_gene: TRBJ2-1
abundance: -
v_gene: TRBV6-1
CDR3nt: TGTGCCAGCAGCCGGGACAGGGGCCACAATGAGCAGTTCTTC
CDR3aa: CASSRDRGHNEQFF

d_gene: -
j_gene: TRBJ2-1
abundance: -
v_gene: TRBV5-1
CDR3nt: TGCGCCAGTTCCGGGACAAAATCCTACAATGAGCAGTTCTTC
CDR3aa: CASSGTKSYNEQFF

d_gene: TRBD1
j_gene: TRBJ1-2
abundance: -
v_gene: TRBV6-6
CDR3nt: TGTGCCAGCTGTCGAACCGGGGACAGGGCAGCGGGCTACACCTTC
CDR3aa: CASCRTGDRAAGYTF

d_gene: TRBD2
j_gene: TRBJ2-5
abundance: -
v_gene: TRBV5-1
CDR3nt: TGCGCCAGCAGCTTGGCCGGCCTAGCGGGGATGGGGGGTCATGAGACCCAGTACTTC
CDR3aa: CASSLAGLAGMGGHETQYF

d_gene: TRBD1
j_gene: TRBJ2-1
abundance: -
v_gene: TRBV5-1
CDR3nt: TGCGCCAGCAGCTTTTGGGACAGATCCTACAATGAGCAGTTCTTC
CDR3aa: CASSFWDRSYNEQFF

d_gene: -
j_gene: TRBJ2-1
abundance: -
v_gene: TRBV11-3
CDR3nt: TGTGCCAGCAGCTTCAGGGTCGGTGGTGTCGATGAGCAGTTCTTC
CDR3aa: CASSFRVGGVDEQFF

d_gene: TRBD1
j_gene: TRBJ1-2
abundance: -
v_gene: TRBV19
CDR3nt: TGTGCCAGTAGTACCCGAAACCGGGACAGACGGTATGGCTACACCTTC
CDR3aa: CASSTRNRDRRYGYTF

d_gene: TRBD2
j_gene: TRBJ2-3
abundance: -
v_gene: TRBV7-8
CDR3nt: TGTGCCAGCAGCCGAGCGGGGACGGGAAGGGATACGCAGTATTTT
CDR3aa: CASSRAGTGRDTQYF

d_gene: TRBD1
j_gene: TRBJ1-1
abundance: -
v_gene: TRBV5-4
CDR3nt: TGTGCCAGCAGCGTGGACAGGGAGAGGACTGAAGCTTTCTTT
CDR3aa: CASSVDRERTEAFF

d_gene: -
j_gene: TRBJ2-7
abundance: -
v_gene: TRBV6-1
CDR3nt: TGTGCCAGCAGTGAACTGGGCGGGACTCCCTACGAGCAGTACTTC
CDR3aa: CASSELGGTPYEQYF

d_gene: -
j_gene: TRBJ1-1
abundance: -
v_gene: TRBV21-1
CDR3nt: TGTGCCAGCAGCAAAGCCCATTCCGGGACAGGGGTAACTGAAGCTTTCTTT
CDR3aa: CASSKAHSGTGVTEAFF

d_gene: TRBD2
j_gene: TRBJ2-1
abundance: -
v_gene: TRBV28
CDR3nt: TGTGCCAGCAGTTCGACGGGACTAGCGGGAGTAGGCAATGAGCAGTTCTTC
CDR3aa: CASSSTGLAGVGNEQFF

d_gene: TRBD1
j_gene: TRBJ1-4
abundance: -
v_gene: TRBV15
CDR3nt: TGTGCCACCAGCCGAGGGGACAGTTCTAATGAAAAACTGTTTTTT
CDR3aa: CATSRGDSSNEKLFF

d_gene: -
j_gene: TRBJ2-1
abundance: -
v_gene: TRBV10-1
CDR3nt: TGCGCCAGACTCTCGGTGTACAATGAGCAGTTCTTC
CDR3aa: CARLSVYNEQFF